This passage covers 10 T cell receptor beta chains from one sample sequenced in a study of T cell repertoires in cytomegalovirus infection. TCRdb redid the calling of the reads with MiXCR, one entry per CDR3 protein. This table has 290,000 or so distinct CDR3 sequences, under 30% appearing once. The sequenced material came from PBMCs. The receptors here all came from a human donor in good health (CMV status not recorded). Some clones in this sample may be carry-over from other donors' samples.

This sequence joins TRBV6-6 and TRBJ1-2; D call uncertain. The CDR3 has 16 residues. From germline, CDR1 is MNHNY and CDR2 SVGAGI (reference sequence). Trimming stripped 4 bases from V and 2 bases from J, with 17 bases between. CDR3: CASSLLSARTNYGYTF. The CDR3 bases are TGTGCCAGCAGTTTATTGAGTGCCAGGACGAACTATGGCTACACCTTC.

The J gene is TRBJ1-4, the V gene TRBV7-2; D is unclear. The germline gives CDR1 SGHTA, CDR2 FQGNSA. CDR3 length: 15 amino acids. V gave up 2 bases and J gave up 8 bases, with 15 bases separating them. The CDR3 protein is CASSLTDRGWEKLFF. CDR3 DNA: TGTGCCAGCAGCTTAACGGACCGAGGCTGGGAAAAACTGTTTTTT.

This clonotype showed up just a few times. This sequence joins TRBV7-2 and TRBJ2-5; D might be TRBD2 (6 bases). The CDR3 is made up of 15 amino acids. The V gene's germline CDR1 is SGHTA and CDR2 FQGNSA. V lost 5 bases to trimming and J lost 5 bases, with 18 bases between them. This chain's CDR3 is CASSPGLHPSETQYF. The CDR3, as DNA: TGTGCCAGCAGCCCGGGACTCCATCCCTCGGAGACCCAGTACTTC.

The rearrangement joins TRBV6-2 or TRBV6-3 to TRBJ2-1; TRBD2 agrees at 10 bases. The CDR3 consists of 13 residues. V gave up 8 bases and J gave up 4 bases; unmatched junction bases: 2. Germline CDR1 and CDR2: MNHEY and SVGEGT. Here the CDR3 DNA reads TGTGCCAGCTCGGGACTAGCGTACAATGAGCAGTTCTTC. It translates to CASSGLAYNEQFF.

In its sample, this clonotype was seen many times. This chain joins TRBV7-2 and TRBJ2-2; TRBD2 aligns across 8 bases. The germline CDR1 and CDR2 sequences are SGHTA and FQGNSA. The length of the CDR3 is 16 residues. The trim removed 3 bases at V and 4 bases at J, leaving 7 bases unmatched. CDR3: CASSFAILAGTGELFF. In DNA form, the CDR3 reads TGTGCCAGCAGCTTCGCTATCCTAGCGGGCACCGGGGAGCTGTTTTTT.

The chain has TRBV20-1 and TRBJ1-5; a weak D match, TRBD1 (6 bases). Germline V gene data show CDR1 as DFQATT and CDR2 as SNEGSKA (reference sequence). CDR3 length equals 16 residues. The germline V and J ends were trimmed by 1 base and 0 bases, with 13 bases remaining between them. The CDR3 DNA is TGCAGTGCTAGAGCACCTACGGGGGCTAGCAATCAGCCCCAGCATTTT. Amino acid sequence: CSARAPTGASNQPQHF.

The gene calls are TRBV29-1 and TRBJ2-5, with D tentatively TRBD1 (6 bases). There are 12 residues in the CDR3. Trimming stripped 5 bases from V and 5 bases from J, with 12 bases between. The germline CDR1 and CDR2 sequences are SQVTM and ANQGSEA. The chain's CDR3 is CSVFGQRETQYF. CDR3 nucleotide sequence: TGCAGCGTTTTCGGACAGAGGGAGACCCAGTACTTC.

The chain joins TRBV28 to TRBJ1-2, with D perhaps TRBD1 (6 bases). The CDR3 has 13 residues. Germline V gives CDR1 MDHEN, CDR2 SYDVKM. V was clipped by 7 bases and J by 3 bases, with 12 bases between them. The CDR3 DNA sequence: TGTGCCAGCAACGGGGGGGGGCACTATGGCTACACCTTC. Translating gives CASNGGGHYGYTF.

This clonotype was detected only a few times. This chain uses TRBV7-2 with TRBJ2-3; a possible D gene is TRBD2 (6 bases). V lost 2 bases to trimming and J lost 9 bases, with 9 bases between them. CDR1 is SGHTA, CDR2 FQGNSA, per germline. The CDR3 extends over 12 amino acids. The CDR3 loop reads CASSLSSVTQYF. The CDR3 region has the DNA TGTGCCAGCAGCTTATCTAGCGTAACGCAGTATTTT.

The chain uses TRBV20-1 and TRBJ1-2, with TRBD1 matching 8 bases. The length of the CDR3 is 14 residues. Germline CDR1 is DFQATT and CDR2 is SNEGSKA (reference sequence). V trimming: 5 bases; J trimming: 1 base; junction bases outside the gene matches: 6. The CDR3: CSAGGQGVNYGYTF. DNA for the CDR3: TGCAGTGCTGGTGGACAGGGCGTTAACTATGGCTACACCTTC.